This T cell receptor beta chain was captured in a study of cytomegalovirus exposure and HLA in healthy donors. The CDR3 loop spans 14 amino acids. In germline, CDR1 is MGHRA, CDR2 YSYEKL. Trimming cost V 4 bases and J 4 bases; bases outside gene matches: 1. The donors were healthy bone marrow donors. Study results and caveats: Per a prior analysis, the majority of TCR beta V segments were productive roughly 90% or roughly 30% of the time. In a later analysis, TCR beta V- and J-gene trimming was associated with a missense DCLRE1C variant. Associated with cytomegalovirus, according to the listing, were 150 to 200 TCR beta chains.

The study ran its PCR with 60 Vbeta and 13 Jbeta primers. Sequenced by immunoSEQ multiplex PCR; TCRdb stores in-frame clones only, minus some. The data show 150,000 to 200,000 clones, about 71% seen once. As for this clone: Its antigen is as yet unknown.

Sequencing was performed on PBMCs. This chain connects TRBV4-1 to TRBJ1-2, with TRBD1 matching over 12 bases. This sequence was found in a woman in her twenties or thirties in good health and CMV-seronegative. The CDR3 nucleotides read TGCGCCAGCAGCCCGGGACAGGGGGCCTATGGCTACACCTTC. Protein sequence: CASSPGQGAYGYTF.